Given below is one T cell receptor beta chain in context. This sample stems from a study of blood T cell repertoires in COVID-19. The V gene end was trimmed by 3 bases and the J gene end by 3 bases; junction bases not matched to a gene: 3. The CDR3 extends over 15 amino acids. Per the germline V gene, CDR1 is MNHEY and CDR2 is SMNVEV (reference sequence). Using immunoSEQ multiplex PCR, the repertoire was profiled, and TCRdb retains in-frame clones only, with some absent. The data hold 80,000 to 100,000 clones, with roughly 75% observed a single time. This chain uses TRBV27 with TRBJ2-3; 10 bases agree with TRBD1. The sample taken for sequencing was peripheral blood. This sequence was found in a man in his forties or fifties who had recovered from COVID-19. CDR3 sequence: CASSFGTGETDTQYF. In DNA, the CDR3 is TGTGCCAGCAGTTTCGGGACAGGGGAGACAGATACGCAGTATTTT.